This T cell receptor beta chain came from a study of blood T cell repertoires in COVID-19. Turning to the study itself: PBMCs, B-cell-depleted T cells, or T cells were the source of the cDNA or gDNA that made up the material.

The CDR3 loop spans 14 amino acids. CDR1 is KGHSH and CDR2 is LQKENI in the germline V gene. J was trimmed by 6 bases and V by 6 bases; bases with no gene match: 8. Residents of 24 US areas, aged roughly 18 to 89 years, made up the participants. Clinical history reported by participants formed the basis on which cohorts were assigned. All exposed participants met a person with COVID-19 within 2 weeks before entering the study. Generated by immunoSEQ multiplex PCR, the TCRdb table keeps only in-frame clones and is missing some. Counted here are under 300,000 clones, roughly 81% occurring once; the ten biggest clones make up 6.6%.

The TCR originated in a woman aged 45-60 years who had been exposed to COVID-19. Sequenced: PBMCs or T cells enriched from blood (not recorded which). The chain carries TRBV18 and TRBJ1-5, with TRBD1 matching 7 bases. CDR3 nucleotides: TGTGCCAGCTCCTCCGGCCAGGGGGGTCAGCCCCAGCATTTT. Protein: CASSSGQGGQPQHF.